The next 15 T cell receptor beta chains were all read from a single sample in a study of cytomegalovirus exposure and HLA in healthy donors (dated by TCRdb to 2017 to 2019). The library was prepared using the immunoSEQ multiplex PCR assay. The multiplex PCR relied on a mix of 60 forward primers for TCR Vbeta segments and 13 reverse primers for TCR Jbeta segments. TCRdb holds this immuneACCESS table with in-frame rearrangements only. Some clones are missing; in checked studies, unresolved V genes explain under half, and the rest has no known cause. The sample table shows approximately 190,000 clones, and about four fifths are seen once. The ten largest make up roughly an eighth of the sample. Sequenced material: PBMCs. The receptors shown here come from a woman aged 25 to 39 in good health and CMV-seropositive.

The chain joins TRBV7-8 to TRBJ1-6; D perhaps matches TRBD1 (5 bases). The CDR3 consists of 15 residues. Germline V gene data show CDR1 as SGHVS and CDR2 as FQNEAQ. Trimming took off 3 bases at V and 5 bases at J, with 11 bases between the two ends. In DNA, the CDR3 is TGTGCCAGCAGCTTTAGTGGACAAGATAATTCACCCCTCCACTTT. Amino acid sequence: CASSFSGQDNSPLHF.

The chain uses TRBV19 and TRBJ1-2; 7 bases are a match to TRBD1. CDR1 and CDR2 (germline): LNHDA, SQIVND (reference sequence). The CDR3 runs 15 residues. J lost 3 bases, V lost 4 bases, and 8 bases had no gene match. In nucleotides, the CDR3 is TGTGCCAGTAGTACTGCACAGGGGATCGACTATGGCTACACCTTC. Translated, it gives CASSTAQGIDYGYTF.

The genes are TRBV4-1 and TRBJ2-2, with D hard to call. Trimming left V 1 base short and J 3 bases short, with 9 bases between. CDR1 MGHRA and CDR2 YSYEKL come from the germline V gene. The CDR3 has 15 residues. CDR3 DNA sequence: TGCGCCAGCAGCCAAGGATGGCCCCACACCGGGGAGCTGTTTTTT. Translation gives CASSQGWPHTGELFF.

The V and J genes are TRBV28 and TRBJ2-7; D is perhaps TRBD1 (6 bases). V lost 4 bases to trimming and J lost 2 bases, with 12 bases between them. Germline loops: CDR1 MDHEN, CDR2 SYDVKM. The CDR3 is made up of 14 amino acids. CDR3 in DNA: TGTGCCAGCAGTTCGGGACATACCGCCTACGAGCAGTACTTC. Translation: CASSSGHTAYEQYF. Supplemented by reference TRBV28 and TRBJ2-7, the full variable domain reads DVKVTQSSRYLVKRTGEKVFLECVQDMDHENMFWYRQDPGLGLRLIYFSYDVKMKEKGDIPEGYSVSREKKERFSLILESASTNQTSMYLCASSSGHTAYEQYFGPGTRLTVT.

This clone was seen more than once but under ten times. V usage is TRBV18 and J usage is TRBJ2-7; D perhaps matches TRBD2 (6 bases). The CDR3 is 14 amino acids. CDR1 is KGHSH, CDR2 LQKENI, per germline. Trimming shortened V by 3 bases and J by 0 bases, and 9 bases separated the two germline ends. CDR3 residues: CASSPSGSSYEQYF. The CDR3, as DNA: TGTGCCAGCTCACCTTCCGGGAGCTCCTACGAGCAGTACTTC.

V usage is TRBV5-1 and J usage is TRBJ1-1, with TRBD1 identical over 8 bases. CDR3 length equals 16 residues. Germline V lookup: CDR1 SGHRS, CDR2 YFSETQ. The V gene end was trimmed by 0 bases and the J gene end by 4 bases; junction bases not matched to a gene: 8. Here the CDR3 DNA reads TGCGCCAGCAGCTTGGAGACAGGGGCATTCCCCACTGAAGCTTTCTTT. Protein product: CASSLETGAFPTEAFF. Together with reference TRBV5-1 and TRBJ1-1, the CDR3 gives the full variable domain: KAGVTQTPRYLIKTRGQQVTLSCSPISGHRSVSWYQQTPGQGLQFLFEYFSETQRNKGNFPGRFSGRQFSNSRSEMNVSTLELGDSALYLCASSLETGAFPTEAFFGQGTRLTVV.

This clone was recorded once. Other DNA sequences in this specimen translate into the identical CDR3. The rearrangement uses TRBV7-6 and TRBJ2-1; 10 bases are shared with TRBD1. V trimming: 3 bases; J trimming: 9 bases; junction bases outside the gene matches: 2. The V gene's germline CDR1 is SGHVS and CDR2 FNYEAQ. CDR3 size: 13 residues. Here the CDR3 DNA reads TGTGCCAGCAGCTTGACAGGGGGCAGTGAGCAGTTCTTC. Protein product: CASSLTGGSEQFF.

The chain employs TRBV5-1 and TRBJ2-7; the D is unclear. The CDR3 runs to 12 residues. Trimming removed 0 bases at V and 6 bases at J, with 7 bases between. Looked up from germline, CDR1 is SGHRS and CDR2 is YFSETQ. DNA for the CDR3: TGCGCCAGCAGCTTGGAGGCAGGCGAGCAGTACTTC. This encodes CASSLEAGEQYF.

V is TRBV11-2 and J is TRBJ2-3; 8 nucleotides agree with TRBD2. Germline loops: CDR1 SGHAT, CDR2 FQNNGV. The V gene end was trimmed by 0 bases and the J gene end by 5 bases; junction bases not matched to a gene: 10. The CDR3 is made up of 17 amino acids. The CDR3 DNA sequence: TGTGCCAGCAGCTTAGATCATTCAGGGACTAGAAGAGATACGCAGTATTTT. Its protein product is CASSLDHSGTRRDTQYF.

V gene TRBV4-2 combines with J gene TRBJ2-7; TRBD2 aligns across 10 bases. The germline V gene has CDR1 LGHNA and CDR2 YNFKEQ. V was clipped by 4 bases and J by 3 bases; unmatched bases: 21. The CDR3 extends over 20 amino acids. CDR3 nucleotide sequence: TGTGCCAGCAGCCGTCATATCGGGGGGCTAGCGGGAGATTCGGGCTACGAGCAGTACTTC. This translates into CASSRHIGGLAGDSGYEQYF.

Only a few counts were recorded for this clone. V is TRBV11-2 and J is TRBJ2-2; D is unresolved. Germline V gene sequence: CDR1 SGHAT, CDR2 FQNNGV. CDR3 size: 13 residues. Trimming removed 5 bases from V and 4 bases from J, with 8 bases in between. The CDR3 loop is CASSTDGTGELFF. In DNA, the CDR3 is TGTGCCAGCAGCACAGACGGCACCGGGGAGCTGTTTTTT.

This clone was recorded once. A read error may produce the germline difference seen at one junction end. Within the sample, other DNA sequences also encode this same CDR3. This sequence joins TRBV6-4 and TRBJ2-3; D remains ambiguous. The CDR3 runs 15 residues. The germline gives CDR1 MRHNA, CDR2 SNTAGT. CDR3 amino acids: CASSDRAASTDTQYF. CDR3 in DNA: TGTGCTAGCAGTGACCGCGCGGCTAGCACAGATACGCAGTATTTT.

This clone was picked up one time. The chain recombines TRBV7-3 with TRBJ2-1; 7 bases are shared with TRBD2. There are 16 residues in the CDR3. Germline assignment: CDR1 SGHTA and CDR2 FQGTGA. V lost 2 bases and J lost 9; bases outside the gene matches: 13. The CDR3 sequence is CASSLRAGASGFEQFF. The CDR3 nucleotides read TGTGCCAGCAGCTTACGGGCGGGAGCGTCGGGATTTGAGCAGTTCTTC.

J is TRBJ2-7 and V is TRBV2; TRBD1 aligns across 8 bases. J lost 4 bases, V lost 6 bases, and 8 bases had no gene match. The CDR3 totals 14 residues. In germline, CDR1 is SNHLY, CDR2 FYNNEI. The CDR3 bases are TGTGCCAGCAGCCAGGGGGCCCAGGGGTACGAGCAGTACTTC. This codes for CASSQGAQGYEQYF.

This rearrangement joins TRBV28 to TRBJ1-5; 10 bases line up with TRBD1. Germline assignment: CDR1 MDHEN and CDR2 SYDVKM. The ends lost 6 bases at V and 6 bases at J; junction bases unmatched: 5. CDR3 length: 14 amino acids. The CDR3 protein is CASSTGQGPQPQHF. Here the CDR3 DNA reads TGTGCCAGCAGCACGGGACAGGGGCCTCAGCCCCAGCATTTT.